The 16 T cell receptor beta chains below all came from one sample that was sequenced in a study of T cell responses to AZD1222 COVID-19 vaccine. Using immunoSEQ multiplex PCR, the repertoire was profiled, and TCRdb retains in-frame clones only, with some absent. The sample has 100,000 to 150,000 clones, around 87% seen once; the top ten hold 10%. Specimen: peripheral blood, collected on day 0 of AZD1222 vaccination. All receptors derive from an adult in good health.

This chain joins TRBV11-2 and TRBJ2-2; D gene unclear. Trimming removed 5 bases at V and 6 bases at J, with 13 bases between. There are 14 residues in the CDR3. Per germline, CDR1 SGHAT and CDR2 FQNNGV. The CDR3 is CASSPRVGAGELFF. The CDR3, as DNA: TGTGCCAGCAGCCCAAGGGTTGGGGCCGGGGAGCTGTTTTTT.

CDR3 amino acids: CASSPLAAGDEQFF. DNA of the CDR3: TGTGCCAGCAGCCCCCTAGCGGCGGGGGATGAGCAGTTCTTC. The chain has TRBV27 and TRBJ2-1; 7 bases map to TRBD2. Per the germline V gene, CDR1 is MNHEY and CDR2 is SMNVEV (reference sequence). This CDR3 has 14 residues. Trimming took 6 bases from V and 8 from J; bases not matched to a gene: 10.

The chain uses TRBV7-9 and TRBJ2-1; 8 bases align to TRBD2. The CDR3 is 16 amino acids. V shed 5 bases and J 8 bases; nucleotides not matched to a gene: 14. CDR1 and CDR2 (germline): SEHNR, FQNEAQ (reference sequence). CDR3 DNA: TGTGCCAGCAGCGGCCGGACTAGCCGATATATTTATGAGCAGTTCTTC. This gives the protein CASSGRTSRYIYEQFF.

The chain combines TRBV21-1 with TRBJ1-6; the table assigns TRBD1, which was not confirmed against the DNA. TRBV21-1 is given as a pseudogene. The CDR3 spans 15 residues. CDR3 sequence: CASSKASVIYSPLHF. CDR3 in DNA: TGTGCCAGCAGCAAAGCGTCAGTAATATATTCACCCCTCCACTTT.

The genes are TRBV12-3 or TRBV12-4 and TRBJ2-7; 7 nucleotides align to TRBD2. V lost 8 bases to trimming and J lost 5 bases; unmatched junction nucleotides: 6. The CDR3 covers 12 residues. The CDR3 coding sequence is TGTGCCAGCCGCGGGAGACGAAACGAGCAGTACTTC. Translated: CASRGRRNEQYF.

About this clone: It is unclear where the CDR3 begins or ends on the DNA, so no DNA is shown, and the CDR3 is as TCRdb lists it. The rearrangement uses TRBV28 and TRBJ2-7. CDR1 MDHEN and CDR2 SYDVKM come from the germline V gene. The CDR3 spans 12 amino acids, including both terminal residues. The CDR3 is CASSSSNDEQYF.

This rearrangement joins TRBV11-2 to TRBJ1-1; D is possibly TRBD1 (6 bases). CDR1 and CDR2 (germline): SGHAT, FQNNGV. CDR3 length: 11 residues. The ends were cut back, 4 bases at V and 12 bases at J, with 12 bases in the middle. The CDR3 loop is CASSSYRVPFF. The CDR3 bases are TGTGCCAGCAGCTCATACAGGGTCCCTTTCTTT.

V gene TRBV2 combines with J gene TRBJ1-1; D is undetermined. Germline values: CDR1 SNHLY, CDR2 FYNNEI. Trimming took off 5 bases at V and 0 bases at J, with 7 bases between the two ends. The CDR3 has 13 residues. The CDR3 nucleotides read TGTGCCAGCAGTCCCGAAGTGAACACTGAAGCTTTCTTT. Amino acid sequence: CASSPEVNTEAFF.

This clone appeared a few times. V is TRBV2 and J is TRBJ1-4, with TRBD1 as a possible D gene (5 bases). Germline CDR1 SNHLY, CDR2 FYNNEI. Trimming took off 6 bases at V and 6 bases at J, with 20 bases between the two ends. CDR3 size: 16 residues. The CDR3 nucleotides are TGTGCCAGCAGGCGGGGACTTAGGGCAGTGGATGAAAAACTGTTTTTT. It is translated as CASRRGLRAVDEKLFF.

The rearrangement links TRBV12-3 or TRBV12-4 to TRBJ1-2; the D is unclear. The CDR3 is 12 residues long. V was shortened by 6 bases and J by 8 bases, with 13 bases between the two germline ends. CDR3 residues: CASSLTTGGYTF. In nucleotides, the CDR3 is TGTGCCAGCAGCCTCACTACGGGAGGCTACACCTTC.

V and J are TRBV2 and TRBJ1-5; 9 nucleotides line up with TRBD1. Trimming took 5 bases from V and 7 from J; bases not matched to a gene: 9. The CDR3 consists of 15 residues. Germline assignment: CDR1 SNHLY and CDR2 FYNNEI. The CDR3 coding sequence is TGTGCCAGCAGTAAGGGACAGGGAGGACCACAGCCCCAGCATTTT. This gives the protein CASSKGQGGPQPQHF.

The chain links TRBV9 to TRBJ2-2, with unresolved D. This CDR3 has 13 amino acids. Germline CDR1 and CDR2: SGDLS and YYNGEE. The V end lost 3 bases, the J end lost 4 bases, and 7 bases lay between the germline ends. The CDR3 protein is CASSAPGTGELFF. For the CDR3, the DNA is TGTGCCAGCAGCGCCCCGGGCACCGGGGAGCTGTTTTTT. The full variable domain, completed using reference TRBV9 and TRBJ2-2, is DSGVTQTPKHLITATGQRVTLRCSPRSGDLSVYWYQQSLDQGLQFLIQYYNGEERAKGNILERFSAQQFPDLHSELNLSSLELGDSALYFCASSAPGTGELFFGEGSRLTVL.

V and J are TRBV5-1 and TRBJ2-3, with 13 bases lining up with TRBD2. From germline, CDR1 is SGHRS and CDR2 YFSETQ. The CDR3 extends over 16 amino acids. V gave up 3 bases and J gave up 2 bases; unmatched junction bases: 3. CDR3 nucleotide sequence: TGCGCCAGCAGCTCGGGGACTAGCGGGACCACAGATACGCAGTATTTT. This translates into CASSSGTSGTTDTQYF.

This clone occurred once. V is TRBV11-1 and J is TRBJ2-7, with D tentatively TRBD1 (6 bases). This CDR3 contains 16 residues. Trimming cost V 2 bases and J 2 bases, with 16 bases left between them. Germline V gives CDR1 SGHAT, CDR2 FQDESV (reference sequence). The CDR3, as DNA: TGTGCCAGCAGCTTATTGCCCGAGGACAGAACCTACGAGCAGTACTTC. Translation: CASSLLPEDRTYEQYF.

V usage is TRBV25-1 and J usage is TRBJ1-1; the D is unclear. V lost 0 bases and J lost 9, with 11 bases in between. The CDR3 is 13 residues long. In germline, CDR1 is MGHDK, CDR2 SYGVNS. DNA for the CDR3: TGTGCCAGCAGTGAATATACCGGGGAAAAAGCTTTCTTT. Its translation: CASSEYTGEKAFF.

The rearrangement joins TRBV7-9 to TRBJ1-5; possible D gene TRBD1, 5 bases. CDR3 length: 15 residues. Germline V CDR1 and CDR2: SEHNR, FQNEAQ (reference sequence). The ends were cut back, 4 bases at V and 2 bases at J, with 12 bases in the middle. CDR3 region: CASSWGPGGNQPQHF. CDR3 coding DNA: TGTGCCAGCAGCTGGGGCCCCGGTGGCAATCAGCCCCAGCATTTT. The complete variable domain, with remaining parts taken from reference TRBV7-9 and TRBJ1-5, reads DTGVSQNPRHKITKRGQNVTFRCDPISEHNRLYWYRQTLGQGPEFLTYFQNEAQLEKSRLLSDRFSAERPKGSFSTLEIQRTEQGDSAMYLCASSWGPGGNQPQHFGDGTRLSIL.